This T cell receptor (beta chain) was recovered during a study of CD8+CD57+ T cells in acquired aplastic anemia. The V end lost 0 bases, the J end lost 0 bases, and 12 bases lay between the germline ends. From germline, CDR1 is GTSNPN and CDR2 SVGIG (reference sequence). This CDR3 has 17 residues. For sequencing, patients were chosen who had shown expansion of CD8+CD57+ cells by flow cytometry. Profiles of TCR beta VDJ and CDR3 were generated from a genomic DNA template. TCRdb processed the reads anew with MiXCR; each CDR3 protein has one entry. The data show approximately 150,000 distinct CDR3 sequences, 71% seen once.

The V and J genes are TRBV30 and TRBJ1-6; no definite D call. This sequence was found in a human donor with aplastic anemia. Sequenced material: sorted CD4+, CD8+, or CD8+CD57+ T cells (not recorded which) from PBMCs. This CDR3 reads CAWSVQSFRSYNSPLHF. In nucleotides, the CDR3 is TGTGCCTGGAGTGTACAGAGTTTCCGCTCCTATAATTCACCCCTCCACTTT.